The 2 T cell receptor beta chains below all came from one sample that was sequenced in a study of T cell changes during pregnancy in multiple sclerosis. The table came from immunoSEQ multiplex PCR; TCRdb's copy has only in-frame clones and leaves some out. The table includes 45,000 to 55,000 clones, 80% to 90% detected once. The sample was peripheral blood, taken in the first trimester of pregnancy. The receptors shown here come from a female donor with multiple sclerosis, enrolled in a pregnancy study.

The chain joins TRBV18 to TRBJ1-1, with D possibly being TRBD1 (5 bases). V was cut by 3 bases and J by 0 bases, with 14 bases left in between. Germline V gene data show CDR1 as KGHSH and CDR2 as LQKENI. This CDR3 has 16 amino acids. The DNA of the CDR3 is TGTGCCAGCTCACCGGGAACAGGCGACATGAACACTGAAGCTTTCTTT. Its protein product is CASSPGTGDMNTEAFF. Full variable domain (missing parts from reference TRBV18 and TRBJ1-1): NAGVMQNPRHLVRRRGQEARLRCSPMKGHSHVYWYRQLPEEGLKFMVYLQKENIIDESGMPKERFSAEFPKEGPSILRIQQVVRGDSAAYFCASSPGTGDMNTEAFFGQGTRLTVV.

The chain carries TRBV30 and TRBJ2-1; TRBD1 aligns across 9 bases. The CDR3 consists of 14 residues. The trim removed 7 bases at V and 9 bases at J, leaving 13 bases unmatched. CDR1 is GTSNPN, CDR2 SVGIG, per germline (reference sequence). CDR3 sequence: CAYTTGGGWGEQFF. DNA for the CDR3: TGTGCCTACACGACAGGGGGGGGCTGGGGTGAGCAGTTCTTC.